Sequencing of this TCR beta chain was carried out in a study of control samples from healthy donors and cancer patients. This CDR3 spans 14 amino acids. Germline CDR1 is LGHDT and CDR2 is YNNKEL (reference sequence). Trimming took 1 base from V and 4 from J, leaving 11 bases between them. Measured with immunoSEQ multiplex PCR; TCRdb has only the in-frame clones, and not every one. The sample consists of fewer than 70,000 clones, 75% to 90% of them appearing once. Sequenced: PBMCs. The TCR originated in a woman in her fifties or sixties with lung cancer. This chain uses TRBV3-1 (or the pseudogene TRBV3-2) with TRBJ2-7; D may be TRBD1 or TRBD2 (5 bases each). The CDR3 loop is CASSQGGRGYEQYF. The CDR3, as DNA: TGTGCCAGCAGCCAAGGGGGGAGAGGTTACGAGCAGTACTTC.